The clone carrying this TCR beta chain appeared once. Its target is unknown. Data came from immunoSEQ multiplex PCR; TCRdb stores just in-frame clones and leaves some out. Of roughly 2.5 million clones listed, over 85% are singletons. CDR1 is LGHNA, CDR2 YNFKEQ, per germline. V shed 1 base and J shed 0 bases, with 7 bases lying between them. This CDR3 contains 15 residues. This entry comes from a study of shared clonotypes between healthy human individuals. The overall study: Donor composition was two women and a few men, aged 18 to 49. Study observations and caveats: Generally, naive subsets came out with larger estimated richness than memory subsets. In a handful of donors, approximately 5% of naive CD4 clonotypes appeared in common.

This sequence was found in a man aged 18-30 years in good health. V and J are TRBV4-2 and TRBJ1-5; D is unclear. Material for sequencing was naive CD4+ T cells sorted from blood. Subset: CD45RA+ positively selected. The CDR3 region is CASSQGPNSNQPQHF. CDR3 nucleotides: TGTGCCAGCAGCCAAGGTCCGAATAGCAATCAGCCCCAGCATTTT.